This TCR beta chain is drawn from a study of T-cell reconstitution after alpha-beta-depleted transplantation in children. Construction of the TCRbeta library involved unique molecular identifiers. Using its own MiXCR run on the PCR reads, TCRdb lists one record per CDR3 protein. The profile shows hundreds of thousands of distinct CDR3 sequences, 16% of them singletons. The CDR3 spans 15 residues. Germline CDR1 MNHNS, CDR2 SASEGT. With V trimmed by 7 bases and J by 4 bases, 6 bases remained unmatched. The rearrangement uses TRBV6-1 and TRBJ2-2; 10 bases agree with TRBD2. This sequence originates from a human donor who donated a stem cell graft to a child with acute myeloid leukemia. Sequences were derived from PBMCs from the stem cell graft donor, sampled from the stem cell graft. The CDR3 bases are TGTGCCAGCACCTGGACTAGCGGTGGCACCGGGGAGCTGTTTTTT. Its translation: CASTWTSGGTGELFF.